One T cell receptor (beta chain) is described in this entry. The data are from a study of blood T cell repertoires in COVID-19. Study information: Acute-phase and convalescent COVID-19 samples originated in the United States, Italy and Spain. T cells, B-cell-depleted T cells, or PBMCs supplied cDNA or gDNA.

Profiled with immunoSEQ multiplex PCR; TCRdb holds only in-frame clones, not every one. This sample has roughly 260,000 clones; over 75% occur once, and the top ten carry around 1.8%. In terms of age and location, participants ranged from roughly 18 to 90 years and lived in about two dozen US areas. Participants reported their clinical history, and cohort assignment relied on those reports. V was trimmed by 5 bases and J by 1 base, leaving 11 bases between them. Germline CDR1 and CDR2: SGHNT and YENEEA. The CDR3 consists of 14 residues. The rearrangement joins TRBV11-3 to TRBJ2-5; D not resolved. The TCR was taken from a woman in her fifties or sixties who had recovered from COVID-19. Sequencing used PBMCs or T cells enriched from blood (not recorded which). CDR3 protein: CASSQRLGQETQYF. CDR3 coding DNA: TGTGCCAGCAGCCAAAGACTGGGCCAAGAGACCCAGTACTTC.